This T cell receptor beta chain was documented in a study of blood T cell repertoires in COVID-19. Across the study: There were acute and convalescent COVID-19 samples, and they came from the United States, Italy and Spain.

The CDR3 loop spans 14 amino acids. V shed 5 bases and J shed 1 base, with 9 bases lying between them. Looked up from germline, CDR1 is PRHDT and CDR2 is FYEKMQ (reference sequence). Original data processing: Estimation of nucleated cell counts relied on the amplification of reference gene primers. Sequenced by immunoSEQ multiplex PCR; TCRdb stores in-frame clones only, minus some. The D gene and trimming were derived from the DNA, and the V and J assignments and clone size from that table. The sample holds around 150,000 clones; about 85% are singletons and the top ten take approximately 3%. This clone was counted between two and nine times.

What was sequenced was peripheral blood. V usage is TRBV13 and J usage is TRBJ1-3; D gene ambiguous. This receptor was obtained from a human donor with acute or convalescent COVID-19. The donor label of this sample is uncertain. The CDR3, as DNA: TGTGCCAGCAGCGTGCCAGGATCTGGAAACACCATATATTTT. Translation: CASSVPGSGNTIYF.